These 19 T cell receptor beta chains were all obtained from the same sample, sequenced in a study of T-cell reconstitution after alpha-beta-depleted transplantation in children. No antigen is known for these receptors. The library targeted TCRbeta and was prepared with unique molecular identifiers. MiXCR, applied by TCRdb to the PCR reads, yields one record per CDR3 protein. The profile shows 250,000 to 300,000 distinct CDR3 sequences, almost 8% of them singletons. Study conclusions and caveats: Newly generated T cells supplied most T-cell counts and diversity one year post-transplant.

This sample comprised peripheral blood, obtained 360 days after TCRalphabeta/CD19-depleted stem cell transplant. The receptor set was obtained from a female patient aged 2 to 10 who had a stem cell transplant for Fanconi anemia, so the T cells may come from the graft donor.

The CDR3 nucleotides are TGTGCCAGCAGCCAAGGGGGGACAGGGGCCTCCTATGGCTACACCTTC. As protein: CASSQGGTGASYGYTF. This rearrangement joins TRBV14 to TRBJ1-2; 10 bases map to TRBD1. The germline CDR1 and CDR2 sequences are SGHDN and FVKESK. The CDR3 has 16 amino acids. V shed 1 base and J 4 bases; nucleotides not matched to a gene: 6.

This clonotype was counted a few times. J is TRBJ2-3 and V is TRBV7-8, with 8 bases that match TRBD2. This CDR3 has 16 residues. V trimming: 3 bases; J trimming: 4 bases; junction bases outside the gene matches: 9. The germline CDR1 and CDR2 sequences are SGHVS and FQNEAQ. DNA of the CDR3: TGTGCCAGCAGCTTCGGGGGGGCAGTTAGGTCAGATACGCAGTATTTT. Protein sequence: CASSFGGAVRSDTQYF. The complete variable domain, with remaining parts taken from reference TRBV7-8 and TRBJ2-3, reads GAGVSQSPRYKVAKRGQDVALRCDPISGHVSLFWYQQALGQGPEFLTYFQNEAQLDKSGLPSDRFFAERPEGSVSTLKIQRTQQEDSAVYLCASSFGGAVRSDTQYFGPGTRLTVL.

This clonotype showed up just a few times. This chain joins TRBV10-3 and TRBJ2-5, with 8 bases lining up with TRBD2. The germline V gene has CDR1 ENHRY and CDR2 SYGVKD. The CDR3 runs 14 residues. V dropped 11 bases and J dropped 6; count of bases not matched to a gene: 14. CDR3 DNA: TGTGCCGCTGGCGGCGGGGGGCCCGGGAAGACCCAGTACTTC. Encoded protein: CAAGGGGPGKTQYF.

This clonotype came up many times. The V and J genes are TRBV12-3 or TRBV12-4 and TRBJ1-5, with D maybe TRBD1 (5 bases). The CDR3 runs to 15 residues. The V gene lost 1 base and the J gene lost 9 bases, with 16 bases spanning the gap. The CDR3 DNA reads TGTGCCAGCAGTTTAGGGACACCCAGCCAGCGGCCCCAGCATTTT. Amino acid sequence: CASSLGTPSQRPQHF.

This chain uses TRBV7-6 with TRBJ2-2, with a tentative D call TRBD1 (7 bases). Trimming cost V 2 bases and J 6 bases, with 25 bases left between them. The CDR3 loop spans 19 amino acids. The germline V gene has CDR1 SGHVS and CDR2 FNYEAQ. This chain's CDR3 is CASSLRGGRVGGLPGELFF. In DNA form, the CDR3 reads TGTGCCAGCAGCTTAAGAGGGGGCCGAGTGGGAGGCCTTCCCGGGGAGCTGTTTTTT.

This clonotype was detected many times. This chain uses TRBV29-1 with TRBJ2-7, with unresolved D. V lost 1 base to trimming and J lost 3 bases, with 10 bases between them. Per germline, CDR1 SQVTM and CDR2 ANQGSEA. The CDR3 runs to 13 residues. CDR3 nucleotide sequence: TGCAGCGTTGAAGTCGTGGGCCTCTACGAGCAGTACTTC. The encoded protein is CSVEVVGLYEQYF.

This clonotype was seen many times. The V gene is TRBV28, the J gene TRBJ1-2; D is ambiguous. The CDR3 runs 12 residues. V was pared by 7 bases and J by 5 bases, with 11 bases between. The germline CDR1 and CDR2 sequences are MDHEN and SYDVKM. As DNA, the CDR3 is TGTGCCAGCAAAGCGGAGCATTATGGCTACACCTTC. This encodes CASKAEHYGYTF.

This clonotype was recorded a few times. The chain uses TRBV12-3 or TRBV12-4 and TRBJ2-5, with 7 bases fitting TRBD1. This CDR3 contains 17 residues. J lost 5 bases, V lost 2 bases, and 14 bases had no gene match. DNA of the CDR3: TGTGCCAGCAGTTTACCCGAGACAGGGCTACCATCCGAGACCCAGTACTTC. It encodes CASSLPETGLPSETQYF.

In its sample, this clonotype was seen many times. V gene TRBV24-1 combines with J gene TRBJ2-5; D call uncertain. CDR1 is KGHDR, CDR2 SFDVKD, per germline. The V and J ends lost 2 bases and 0 bases respectively, with 12 bases between them. The CDR3 sequence is 16 residues long. The CDR3 DNA reads as TGTGCCACCAGTGATTCTGGGTTCGGGTACCAAGAGACCCAGTACTTC. Its translation is CATSDSGFGYQETQYF.

The sample holds many counts of this clonotype. This chain links TRBV20-1 with TRBJ2-2; D gene uncertain. The CDR3 covers 19 residues. The V gene's germline CDR1 is DFQATT and CDR2 SNEGSKA (reference sequence). The V gene lost 5 bases and the J gene lost 5 bases, with 30 bases spanning the gap. The CDR3, as DNA: TGCAGTGCTCTTCCCCCCGGCTCCCATTTTGGGTCGGATACCGGGGAGCTGTTTTTT. Its protein is CSALPPGSHFGSDTGELFF.

This clonotype appeared many times. The chain is built from TRBV27 and TRBJ1-1; D unclear. Trimming took 5 bases from V and 1 from J, leaving 8 bases between them. Germline assignment: CDR1 MNHEY and CDR2 SMNVEV (reference sequence). CDR3 length: 13 amino acids. The CDR3 region has the DNA TGTGCCAGCAGTCTAAAGAGGAACACTGAAGCTTTCTTT. This translates into CASSLKRNTEAFF.

Ten or more counts support this clonotype. The rearrangement uses TRBV5-1 and TRBJ1-1, with D possibly TRBD1 on 5 matching bases. V gave up 3 bases and J gave up 1 base, with 13 bases separating them. The germline V gene encodes CDR1 SGHRS and CDR2 YFSETQ. This CDR3 is built from 15 residues. CDR3 region: CASSWGREGNTEAFF. The CDR3 bases are TGCGCCAGCAGCTGGGGACGGGAGGGGAACACTGAAGCTTTCTTT.

The sample holds a few counts of this clonotype. V and J are TRBV6-6 and TRBJ2-4; D is undetermined. This CDR3 is built from 15 residues. V lost 6 bases to trimming and J lost 0 bases, with 12 bases between them. Per the germline V gene, CDR1 is MNHNY and CDR2 is SVGAGI (reference sequence). The CDR3 DNA reads TGTGCCAGCAGCCCCGACACAATAGCCAAAAACATTCAGTACTTC. It translates to CASSPDTIAKNIQYF.

This clonotype was counted at least ten times. The chain recombines TRBV7-9 with TRBJ2-3; D assignment may be TRBD1 or TRBD2 (6 bases each). This CDR3 region has 15 residues. In germline, CDR1 is SEHNR, CDR2 FQNEAQ (reference sequence). Trimming left V 4 bases short and J 3 bases short, with 14 bases between. The CDR3 DNA reads as TGTGCCAGCAGCTCTGACGGGGGCTGGACAGATACGCAGTATTTT. This sequence encodes CASSSDGGWTDTQYF.

The V and J genes are TRBV19 and TRBJ2-7; D is tentatively TRBD1 or TRBD2 (7 bases each). The CDR3 covers 13 residues. Germline loops: CDR1 LNHDA, CDR2 SQIVND (reference sequence). V was pared by 9 bases and J by 4 bases, with 16 bases between. The CDR3 nucleotides are TGTGCCAGGACCAGGGGGGGCAGGTACGAGCAGTACGTC. It specifies CARTRGGRYEQYV.

This clonotype has at least ten counts. This chain joins TRBV7-9 and TRBJ2-2; D gene uncertain. CDR3 length equals 13 residues. The germline V gene has CDR1 SEHNR and CDR2 FQNEAQ (reference sequence). V lost 1 base and J 4 bases, leaving 4 bases between the germline ends. The CDR3 here is CASSLGATGELFF. The CDR3 region has the DNA TGTGCCAGCAGCTTAGGGGCCACCGGGGAGCTGTTTTTT.

This clonotype was found many times. The J gene is TRBJ2-3, the V gene TRBV12-3 or TRBV12-4; 7 bases match TRBD2. The CDR3 spans 15 residues. With V trimmed by 6 bases and J by 1 base, 7 bases remained unmatched. CDR3 region: CASSLTSRGTDTQYF. CDR3 nucleotide sequence: TGTGCCAGCAGCCTGACTAGCCGAGGCACAGATACGCAGTATTTT.

The genes are TRBV18 and TRBJ2-2, with TRBD2 as a possible D gene (6 bases). The germline V gene encodes CDR1 KGHSH and CDR2 LQKENI. CDR3 length: 15 amino acids. V was shortened by 6 bases and J by 2 bases, with 13 bases between the two germline ends. The CDR3 nucleotides are TGTGCCAGCTCGCGGGGTTATGGAAACACCGGGGAGCTGTTTTTT. It specifies CASSRGYGNTGELFF.

This clonotype came up many times. The chain is built from TRBV12-5 and TRBJ1-1; 7 nucleotides match TRBD1. With V trimmed by 5 bases and J by 5 bases, 5 bases remained unmatched. Germline CDR1 is LGHNT and CDR2 is FRNRAP. The CDR3 has 13 residues. The CDR3 DNA reads as TGTGCTAGTGGTCTCACAGGGGTGACTGAAGCTTTCTTT. This sequence encodes CASGLTGVTEAFF.